The 30 T cell receptor beta chains below were found in one sample sequenced in a study of response to subunit inactivated influenza vaccine. Each CDR3 protein is one row after TCRdb ran MiXCR on the RT-PCR reads. The sample lists 650,000 to 800,000 distinct CDR3 sequences, about a fifth occurring once. The sequenced sample was PBMCs from blood, obtained about 5 days after vaccination. These receptors originate from a man aged 45-65 years who received an inactivated influenza vaccine.

The V and J genes are TRBV5-1 and TRBJ1-4; possibly TRBD1 for D (5 bases). Germline V CDR1 and CDR2: SGHRS, YFSETQ. CDR3 length equals 15 residues. Trimming removed 0 bases at V and 10 bases at J, with 16 bases between. In nucleotides, the CDR3 is TGCGCCAGCAGCTTGGACAGGCCCGCCATGGGAAAACTGTTTTTT. It translates to CASSLDRPAMGKLFF.

The chain carries TRBV7-9 and TRBJ2-5; 7 bases are shared with TRBD1. The CDR3 runs 14 residues. V was clipped by 5 bases and J by 4 bases; unmatched bases: 7. Germline CDR1 is SEHNR and CDR2 is FQNEAQ (reference sequence). CDR3 protein: CASSMTGRPETQYF. CDR3 sequence (DNA): TGTGCCAGCAGCATGACAGGGCGACCAGAGACCCAGTACTTC.

At least ten counts were recorded for this clonotype. A junction end diverges from the germline sequence, so it may reflect a read error. This chain uses TRBV20-1 with TRBJ1-5, with D uncertain. The CDR3 covers 13 residues. CDR1 and CDR2 from the germline V gene are DFQATT and SNEGSKA (reference sequence). CDR3 residues: CSAGEYSNQPQHF. The CDR3 DNA is TGCAGTGCTGGAGAGTATAGCAATCAGCCCCAGCATTTT.

This chain connects TRBV15 to TRBJ1-2; TRBD1 might be the D (6 bases). Germline-derived CDR1 and CDR2 are LNHNV and YYDKDF (reference sequence). This CDR3 comprises 12 residues. The V end lost 3 bases, the J end lost 7 bases, and 9 bases lay between the germline ends. The CDR3 DNA reads as TGTGCCACCAGCAGGGTACAGGGTGGCTACACCTTC. Protein sequence: CATSRVQGGYTF.

The rearrangement joins TRBV2 to TRBJ2-7; possible D gene TRBD2, 5 bases. The CDR3 consists of 15 residues. CDR1 SNHLY and CDR2 FYNNEI come from the germline V gene. Trimming removed 3 bases at V and 5 bases at J, with 17 bases between. CDR3 loop: CASSDWGPAGDEQYF. DNA of the CDR3: TGTGCCAGCAGTGATTGGGGTCCGGCGGGTGACGAGCAGTACTTC.

This clonotype was recorded a few times. The chain joins TRBV4-1 to TRBJ1-1, with unresolved D. Germline values: CDR1 MGHRA, CDR2 YSYEKL. This CDR3 region has 16 residues. V was cut by 2 bases and J by 0 bases, with 13 bases left in between. The chain's CDR3 is CASSQPLKSMNTEAFF. The CDR3 bases are TGCGCCAGCAGCCAACCTTTGAAGTCCATGAACACTGAAGCTTTCTTT.

This clonotype was seen only a few times. J is TRBJ2-7 and V is TRBV7-9; no clear D gene. CDR3 size: 12 residues. Germline-derived CDR1 and CDR2 are SEHNR and FQNEAQ (reference sequence). V lost 3 bases to trimming and J lost 6 bases, with 9 bases between them. The CDR3 loop reads CASSFSNGEQYF. DNA of the CDR3: TGTGCCAGCAGCTTTTCTAATGGCGAGCAGTACTTC.

The chain links TRBV5-6 to TRBJ2-3; 9 bases are a match to TRBD2. The CDR3 spans 18 residues. Germline assignment: CDR1 SGHDT and CDR2 YYEEEE. Trimming at V came to 2 bases and at J to 4 bases, leaving 14 bases not matched to a gene. Written as DNA, the CDR3 is TGTGCCAGCAGCTTAGCGGGAGGTGCCGGGGGGGCGGCAGATACGCAGTATTTT. The encoded protein is CASSLAGGAGGAADTQYF.

V usage is TRBV5-1 and J usage is TRBJ2-1; 12 nucleotides match TRBD2. CDR1 and CDR2 from the germline V gene are SGHRS and YFSETQ. CDR3 length: 17 amino acids. The V gene end was trimmed by 0 bases and the J gene end by 7 bases; junction bases not matched to a gene: 8. The CDR3 here is CASSLDLLAGGRNEQFF. In DNA, the CDR3 is TGCGCCAGCAGCTTGGACTTACTAGCGGGAGGCAGGAATGAGCAGTTCTTC. Together with reference TRBV5-1 and TRBJ2-1, the CDR3 gives the full variable domain: KAGVTQTPRYLIKTRGQQVTLSCSPISGHRSVSWYQQTPGQGLQFLFEYFSETQRNKGNFPGRFSGRQFSNSRSEMNVSTLELGDSALYLCASSLDLLAGGRNEQFFGPGTRLTVL.

The chain carries TRBV7-2 and TRBJ2-3; D is perhaps TRBD2 (6 bases). CDR1 and CDR2 from the germline V gene are SGHTA and FQGNSA. V was shortened by 0 bases and J by 2 bases, with 12 bases between the two germline ends. The CDR3 contains 16 residues. The CDR3, as DNA: TGTGCCAGCAGCTTAGCGCGGCTAGCGTCCACAGATACGCAGTATTTT. Its protein is CASSLARLASTDTQYF. The full variable domain, in which reference TRBV7-2 and TRBJ2-3 provide the parts outside the CDR3, is GAGVSQSPSNKVTEKGKDVELRCDPISGHTALYWYRQSLGQGLEFLIYFQGNSAPDKSGLPSDRFSAERTGGSVSTLTIQRTQQEDSAVYLCASSLARLASTDTQYFGPGTRLTVL.

The gene calls are TRBV27 and TRBJ2-5; 16 bases line up with TRBD2. The length of the CDR3 is 18 residues. Germline V gene sequence: CDR1 MNHEY, CDR2 SMNVEV (reference sequence). Trimming removed 7 bases from V and 7 bases from J; junction bases left unmatched: 15. CDR3 bases: TGTGCCAGCACCCCCGGGACTAGCGGGGGGGCCTCCCAGGGGACCCAGTACTTC. It encodes CASTPGTSGGASQGTQYF.

This clonotype was counted between two and nine times. This rearrangement joins TRBV5-5 to TRBJ2-7, with D tentatively TRBD1 (6 bases). Trimming pared 0 bases from V and 4 bases from J, leaving 20 bases between. The CDR3 consists of 17 residues. Germline V gene data show CDR1 as SGHKS and CDR2 as YYEKEE (reference sequence). Here the CDR3 DNA reads TGTGCCAGCAGCTTGGGTTCATGGACAGACCCAGCGTACGAGCAGTACTTC. Encoded protein: CASSLGSWTDPAYEQYF.

This clonotype appeared a few times. The chain is built from TRBV12-3 or TRBV12-4 and TRBJ2-3, with D possibly being TRBD1 (6 bases). The CDR3 spans 14 residues. Trimming cost V 3 bases and J 0 bases, with 7 bases left between them. The CDR3 region is CASSFDRSTDTQYF. CDR3 sequence (DNA): TGTGCCAGCAGTTTCGACAGGAGCACAGATACGCAGTATTTT.

The sample holds a few counts of this clonotype. V usage is TRBV5-1 and J usage is TRBJ2-7; the D gene is possibly TRBD1 (6 bases). V shed 1 base and J shed 2 bases, with 13 bases lying between them. The CDR3 has 15 residues. Germline CDR1 reads SGHRS; CDR2 reads YFSETQ. CDR3 nucleotides: TGCGCCAGCAGCTTGAGTCCAGGGGAGCCCTACGAGCAGTACTTC. This codes for CASSLSPGEPYEQYF.

The chain links TRBV28 to TRBJ1-5; 8 bases are shared with TRBD1. Trimming cost V 6 bases and J 7 bases; bases outside gene matches: 8. The CDR3 spans 14 residues. Germline V gene data show CDR1 as MDHEN and CDR2 as SYDVKM. CDR3: CASRQDRARQPQHF. The CDR3 coding sequence is TGTGCCAGCAGGCAGGACAGGGCACGGCAGCCCCAGCATTTT.

The table lists this clonotype with a few counts. The J gene is TRBJ2-7, the V gene TRBV5-1, with D perhaps TRBD1 (6 bases). The CDR3 runs to 15 residues. Trimming left V 0 bases short and J 0 bases short, with 10 bases between. Germline CDR1 reads SGHRS; CDR2 reads YFSETQ. CDR3 in amino acids: CASSLVGQSSYEQYF. DNA for the CDR3: TGCGCCAGCAGCTTGGTCGGACAGAGCTCCTACGAGCAGTACTTC.

This clonotype was counted a single time. The chain carries TRBV7-6 and TRBJ1-1; possibly TRBD1 for D (6 bases). Germline V lookup: CDR1 SGHVS, CDR2 FNYEAQ. The CDR3 is 14 residues long. V was clipped by 4 bases and J by 8 bases, with 17 bases between them. CDR3 sequence reads: CASSSGGLAGEAFF. CDR3 DNA: TGTGCCAGCAGCTCCGGGGGCCTGGCCGGAGAAGCTTTCTTT.

This clonotype was counted a few times. The rearrangement uses TRBV20-1 and TRBJ2-7; TRBD2 aligns across 12 bases. The CDR3 sequence is 12 residues long. V gave up 3 bases and J gave up 6 bases; unmatched junction bases: 0. Germline CDR1 DFQATT, CDR2 SNEGSKA (reference sequence). The CDR3 loop reads CSARTSGSEQYF. The CDR3 DNA follows: TGCAGTGCTAGGACTAGCGGGAGCGAGCAGTACTTC.

This clonotype was counted only a few times. The rearrangement joins TRBV7-9 to TRBJ1-2; tentative D call: TRBD1 (6 bases). Looked up from germline, CDR1 is SEHNR and CDR2 is FQNEAQ (reference sequence). This CDR3 comprises 14 residues. Deletions cut 3 bases from V and 4 bases from J, with 12 bases between. CDR3 sequence (DNA): TGTGCCAGCAGCTTCTTGGACAGACCCTATGGCTACACCTTC. Amino acid sequence: CASSFLDRPYGYTF.

This chain joins TRBV30 and TRBJ2-7, with a weak D call TRBD1 (6 bases). The CDR3 covers 16 residues. CDR1 and CDR2 (germline): GTSNPN, SVGIG (reference sequence). Trimming left V 4 bases short and J 5 bases short, with 24 bases between. The CDR3, as DNA: TGTGCCTGGACCCCTCCAGGGGCTTTCCCTGCCAACGAGCAGTACTTC. Translating gives CAWTPPGAFPANEQYF.

Ten or more counts support this clonotype. The CDR3 DNA sequence: TGCGCCAGCAGCTCTCGGGGGGAGGAGCAGTACTTC. It specifies CASSSRGEEQYF. The chain is built from TRBV5-1 and TRBJ2-7, with 7 bases fitting TRBD2. Per germline, CDR1 SGHRS and CDR2 YFSETQ. The CDR3 is made up of 12 amino acids. V gave up 3 bases and J gave up 7 bases; unmatched junction bases: 4.

The gene calls are TRBV20-1 and TRBJ2-5; the D is unclear. Trimming left V 2 bases short and J 5 bases short, with 3 bases between. The length of the CDR3 is 10 residues. Germline V gives CDR1 DFQATT, CDR2 SNEGSKA (reference sequence). For the CDR3, the DNA is TGCAGTGCTAGATACGAGACCCAGTACTTC. Residues: CSARYETQYF.

This clonotype was recorded a few times. V and J are TRBV6-5 and TRBJ2-4, with 8 bases that match TRBD2. The germline V gene encodes CDR1 MNHEY and CDR2 SVGAGI. V was pared by 2 bases and J by 0 bases, with 9 bases of the junction left unmatched. The CDR3 sequence is 18 residues long. The CDR3 here is CASSYEAASGLAKNIQYF. The CDR3 DNA sequence: TGTGCCAGCAGTTACGAAGCGGCTAGCGGGCTAGCCAAAAACATTCAGTACTTC.

The chain has TRBV12-3 or TRBV12-4 and TRBJ2-2, with a possible D match to TRBD1 (7 bases). V dropped 4 bases and J dropped 5 bases, with 17 bases sitting between them. This CDR3 has 16 amino acids. The CDR3 sequence is CASSSGGGAGTGELFF. The CDR3 DNA reads TGTGCCAGCAGTTCCGGAGGGGGCGCGGGGACCGGGGAGCTGTTTTTT.

The rearrangement links TRBV5-6 to TRBJ2-3; the match to TRBD2 covers 11 bases. The junction had 8 bases not matched to a gene; V was cut back by 3 bases and J by 2 bases. From germline, CDR1 is SGHDT and CDR2 YYEEEE. The CDR3 sequence is 17 residues long. The CDR3 DNA follows: TGTGCCAGCAGCTATAGCGGGAGGGCCGTTTTCACAGATACGCAGTATTTT. This encodes CASSYSGRAVFTDTQYF.

This chain links TRBV15 with TRBJ2-3; D tentatively reads TRBD1 or TRBD2 (6 bases each). Germline V gene lookup returns CDR1 LNHNV and CDR2 YYDKDF (reference sequence). The germline V and J ends were trimmed by 4 bases and 3 bases, with 11 bases remaining between them. This CDR3 spans 14 amino acids. The chain's CDR3 is CATSKGGETDTQYF. In nucleotides, the CDR3 is TGTGCCACCAGCAAGGGGGGAGAGACAGATACGCAGTATTTT.

This chain links TRBV12-3 or TRBV12-4 with TRBJ1-1; D not certain. V lost 3 bases and J 1 base, leaving 12 bases between the germline ends. This CDR3 contains 15 residues. The CDR3 DNA is TGTGCCAGCAGTTTCTTTCGTCAGGCGAACACTGAAGCTTTCTTT. This codes for CASSFFRQANTEAFF.

This clonotype was observed a handful of times. The V gene is TRBV27, the J gene TRBJ1-1, with TRBD1 matching 8 bases. The germline V gene encodes CDR1 MNHEY and CDR2 SMNVEV (reference sequence). There are 14 residues in the CDR3. Losses at the gene ends were 6 bases for V and 3 bases for J; bases not matched to a gene: 6. The CDR3 DNA is TGTGCCAGCAGGCCAGGGGGCACGGACACTGAAGCTTTCTTT. Encoded protein: CASRPGGTDTEAFF.

A few counts support this clonotype. This chain links TRBV20-1 with TRBJ2-1; D is undetermined. V was clipped by 3 bases and J by 6 bases, with 6 bases between them. Per the germline V gene, CDR1 is DFQATT and CDR2 is SNEGSKA (reference sequence). The CDR3 loop spans 11 amino acids. The CDR3 reads CSARVGNEQFF. In DNA form, the CDR3 reads TGCAGTGCTAGGGTTGGCAATGAGCAGTTCTTC.

This clonotype showed up just a few times. This rearrangement joins TRBV3-1 to TRBJ1-2; D not certain. The CDR3 has 14 amino acids. Germline CDR1 LGHDT, CDR2 YNNKEL (reference sequence). V dropped 2 bases and J dropped 4 bases, with 11 bases sitting between them. The CDR3 region has the DNA TGTGCCAGCAGCCAACTGGATTTCGGCTATGGCTACACCTTC. Its protein is CASSQLDFGYGYTF. Together with reference TRBV3-1 and TRBJ1-2, the CDR3 gives the full variable domain: DTAVSQTPKYLVTQMGNDKSIKCEQNLGHDTMYWYKQDSKKFLKIMFSYNNKELIINETVPNRFSPKSPDKAHLNLHINSLELGDSAVYFCASSQLDFGYGYTFGSGTRLTVV.